A selection of T cell receptor beta chains follows, all from one sample in a study of CD8+CD57+ T cells in acquired aplastic anemia. TCRdb reprocessed the reads via MiXCR and lists one record per CDR3 protein. The profile shows 220,000 or so distinct CDR3 sequences, about 60% of them singletons. The sample was sorted CD4+, CD8+, or CD8+CD57+ T cells (not recorded which) from PBMCs. These TCRs come from a human donor with aplastic anemia. The CDR3 runs from the conserved cysteine through the conserved F or W. The order of the fields is V gene, J gene, CDR3 protein.

V gene: TRBV20-1; J gene: TRBJ1-5; CDR3 protein: CSARSLGDGNQPQHF
V gene: TRBV7-6; J gene: TRBJ1-4; CDR3 protein: CASSPKISNEKLFF
V gene: TRBV6-5; J gene: TRBJ1-1; CDR3 protein: CASSCSPDTEAFF
V gene: TRBV20-1; J gene: TRBJ2-7; CDR3 protein: CSARASGRGEQYF
V gene: TRBV20-1; J gene: TRBJ1-6; CDR3 protein: CSAGTGTRSPLHF
V gene: TRBV20-1; J gene: TRBJ2-1; CDR3 protein: CSAEGLAESYNEQFF
V gene: TRBV15; J gene: TRBJ2-7; CDR3 protein: CATSRACRGGDEQYF
V gene: TRBV7-3; J gene: TRBJ2-3; CDR3 protein: CASRSDRGSDTQYF
V gene: TRBV7-2; J gene: TRBJ2-1; CDR3 protein: CASSSATDRADEQFF
V gene: TRBV10-3; J gene: TRBJ2-2; CDR3 protein: CAISENEEGTTGELFF
V gene: TRBV24-1; J gene: TRBJ2-7; CDR3 protein: CATSEGGESYEQYF
V gene: TRBV5-1; J gene: TRBJ2-5; CDR3 protein: CASGPEGLGGETQYF
V gene: TRBV11-2; J gene: TRBJ2-7; CDR3 protein: CASSPAGTRSYEQYF
V gene: TRBV7-2; J gene: TRBJ2-3; CDR3 protein: CASSFPGSSTDTQYF
V gene: TRBV24-1; J gene: TRBJ1-2; CDR3 protein: CATSDSSGYGYTF
V gene: TRBV20-1; J gene: TRBJ1-4; CDR3 protein: CSARPYRDSNEKLFF
V gene: TRBV7-9; J gene: TRBJ1-2; CDR3 protein: CASSLAGEGYTF
V gene: TRBV7-2; J gene: TRBJ2-7; CDR3 protein: CASSQDLGLGSYEQYF
V gene: TRBV25-1; J gene: TRBJ2-1; CDR3 protein: CASSEWGASPMGDEQFF
V gene: TRBV12-3/TRBV12-4; J gene: TRBJ2-1; CDR3 protein: CASSLAQGGNEQFF
V gene: TRBV24-1; J gene: TRBJ1-2; CDR3 protein: CATSDGSYYGYTF
V gene: TRBV20-1; J gene: TRBJ1-6; CDR3 protein: CSASEDAKHTSPLHF
V gene: TRBV7-6; J gene: TRBJ1-1; CDR3 protein: CASSSGTTEAFF
V gene: TRBV28; J gene: TRBJ2-7; CDR3 protein: CASSSLLGQGYEQYF
V gene: TRBV7-8; J gene: TRBJ1-5; CDR3 protein: CASSTSNQPQHF
V gene: TRBV10-3; J gene: TRBJ1-3; CDR3 protein: CALQTGADTIYF
V gene: TRBV2; J gene: TRBJ2-1; CDR3 protein: CASRAGTSSSHEQFF
V gene: TRBV2; J gene: TRBJ2-1; CDR3 protein: CASSESGGRYNEQFF
V gene: TRBV25-1; J gene: TRBJ2-3; CDR3 protein: CASSGLAGADTQYF
V gene: TRBV19; J gene: TRBJ1-1; CDR3 protein: CASQSRGGSMNTEAFF
V gene: TRBV24-1; J gene: NA; CDR3 protein: CATSDPRTGKQTQYF
V gene: TRBV5-6; J gene: TRBJ2-1; CDR3 protein: CASSLLAGLNEQFF
V gene: TRBV30; J gene: TRBJ1-2; CDR3 protein: CAWSSGTGINYGYTF
V gene: TRBV20-1; J gene: TRBJ2-3; CDR3 protein: CSARPPGLARSTDTQYF
V gene: TRBV2; J gene: TRBJ1-5; CDR3 protein: CASREYPTSRGVGAYNQPQHF
V gene: TRBV20-1; J gene: TRBJ2-3; CDR3 protein: CSASGGTGATDTQYF
V gene: TRBV7-9; J gene: TRBJ2-3; CDR3 protein: CASRLAGGADTQYF
V gene: TRBV20-1; J gene: TRBJ1-2; CDR3 protein: CSALNRDRGYTF
V gene: TRBV9; J gene: TRBJ2-7; CDR3 protein: CASSLGGGKYEQYF
V gene: TRBV15; J gene: TRBJ2-7; CDR3 protein: CATSRDGQGLFEQYF
V gene: TRBV25-1; J gene: TRBJ1-1; CDR3 protein: CASIPGGQMNTEAFF
V gene: TRBV29-1; J gene: TRBJ1-6; CDR3 protein: CSVRAASNSPLHF
V gene: TRBV20-1; J gene: TRBJ2-1; CDR3 protein: CSASGGGTNSEQFF
V gene: TRBV15; J gene: TRBJ2-3; CDR3 protein: CATGGNTDTQYF
V gene: TRBV20-1; J gene: TRBJ1-5; CDR3 protein: CSARGGQGLSPQHF
V gene: TRBV15; J gene: TRBJ2-7; CDR3 protein: CATSRAFRQGGSYEQYF
V gene: TRBV24-1; J gene: TRBJ2-3; CDR3 protein: CATSEMTSGRADTDTQYF
V gene: TRBV20-1; J gene: TRBJ2-3; CDR3 protein: CSAAPAGGADTQYF
V gene: TRBV7-9; J gene: TRBJ1-2; CDR3 protein: CASSLGGSDYGYTF
V gene: TRBV2; J gene: TRBJ1-1; CDR3 protein: CASSVKNTEAFF
V gene: TRBV5-1; J gene: TRBJ2-5; CDR3 protein: CASSSVGDRGGETQYF
V gene: TRBV5-8; J gene: TRBJ2-7; CDR3 protein: CASSSPGQAGNEQYF
V gene: TRBV15; J gene: TRBJ1-2; CDR3 protein: CATSTSPGGYGYTF
V gene: TRBV10-3; J gene: TRBJ2-5; CDR3 protein: CAISEHSGTGQETQYF
V gene: TRBV2; J gene: TRBJ2-7; CDR3 protein: CASSRLAGGPGNYEQYF
V gene: TRBV12-3/TRBV12-4; J gene: TRBJ2-7; CDR3 protein: CASSLGGNRGSYEQYF
V gene: TRBV6-5; J gene: TRBJ2-7; CDR3 protein: CASSYGQLYEQYF
V gene: TRBV5-1; J gene: TRBJ1-3; CDR3 protein: CASSPGTGGANIYF
V gene: TRBV9; J gene: TRBJ2-7; CDR3 protein: CASSLTASGQNHEQYF